The next 21 T cell receptor beta chains were all read from a single sample in a study of blood T cell repertoires in COVID-19 (dated by TCRdb to the early 2020s). The library was prepared using the immunoSEQ multiplex PCR assay. TCRdb stores this immuneACCESS table with in-frame sequences only. Part of the clones is absent; in the studies checked, under half of the shortfall reflects unresolved V genes, and no reason is known for the rest. This sample lists 200,000 to 250,000 clones; more than 85% were detected once. Clones ranked in the top ten supply about a tenth of the sample. Sample: peripheral blood. These receptor sequences come from a woman between 45 and 60 years old with COVID-19, enrolled during active disease.

V is TRBV4-2 and J is TRBJ1-2; 7 bases align to TRBD1. J was trimmed by 5 bases and V by 0 bases; bases with no gene match: 15. Germline CDR1 reads LGHNA; CDR2 reads YNFKEQ. The CDR3 has 18 residues. The CDR3 protein is CASSQDRDNQGQVYGYTF. The CDR3 DNA follows: TGTGCCAGCAGCCAAGATCGCGACAACCAAGGACAGGTTTATGGCTACACCTTC.

This clone has just a few counts. The chain recombines TRBV7-8 with TRBJ2-3, with D tentatively TRBD1 (5 bases). The ends were cut back, 4 bases at V and 1 base at J, with 12 bases in the middle. Germline lookup yields CDR1 SGHVS and CDR2 FQNEAQ. The CDR3 covers 15 residues. The CDR3 DNA follows: TGTGCCAGCAGCTCCCTGACAGCCCGCACAGATACGCAGTATTTT. This gives the protein CASSSLTARTDTQYF.

V is TRBV7-2 and J is TRBJ1-6; 10 bases agree with TRBD1. Germline CDR1 and CDR2: SGHTA and FQGNSA. J was trimmed by 9 bases and V by 2 bases; bases with no gene match: 7. The CDR3 runs to 16 residues. The CDR3 spells CASSLKPGQGSSPLHF. CDR3 nucleotide sequence: TGTGCCAGCAGCTTAAAACCGGGACAGGGGAGTTCACCCCTCCACTTT. Filled out from reference TRBV7-2 and TRBJ1-6, the complete variable domain reads GAGVSQSPSNKVTEKGKDVELRCDPISGHTALYWYRQSLGQGLEFLIYFQGNSAPDKSGLPSDRFSAERTGGSVSTLTIQRTQQEDSAVYLCASSLKPGQGSSPLHFGNGTRLTVT.

V usage is TRBV3-1 (or the pseudogene TRBV3-2) and J usage is TRBJ2-1; tentatively, D is TRBD1 (5 bases). This CDR3 has 18 amino acids. Germline V CDR1 and CDR2: LGHDT, YNNKEL (reference sequence). Trimming took 3 bases from V and 0 from J, leaving 18 bases between them. CDR3 protein: CASSHHPQVTSSYNEQFF. Written as DNA, the CDR3 is TGTGCCAGCAGCCACCATCCACAGGTGACAAGCTCCTACAATGAGCAGTTCTTC.

The V call is TRBV5-1, the J call TRBJ2-7; possibly TRBD1 for D (6 bases). CDR1 and CDR2 from the germline V gene are SGHRS and YFSETQ. There are 16 residues in the CDR3. V was clipped by 2 bases and J by 7 bases, with 22 bases between them. Here the CDR3 DNA reads TGCGCCAGCAGCTTCGTGACCTTTCAGGGGATAGGGGAGCAGTACTTC. It yields the protein CASSFVTFQGIGEQYF.

The chain is built from TRBV11-3 and TRBJ1-3; no reliable D call. The CDR3 is 14 residues long. The germline V gene encodes CDR1 SGHNT and CDR2 YENEEA. Between the trimmed V and J ends, which lost 6 bases and 4 bases, there was a span of 13 bases. The CDR3, as DNA: TGTGCCAGCAGTTTATCCGCAGGAGGAAACACCATATATTTT. Its translation: CASSLSAGGNTIYF.

The chain employs TRBV6-5 and TRBJ2-1; D is possibly TRBD1 (6 bases). CDR1 and CDR2 (germline): MNHEY, SVGAGI. The CDR3 runs 15 residues. V shed 6 bases and J shed 8 bases, with 20 bases lying between them. CDR3 sequence (DNA): TGTGCCAGCAGAGCACAGGGCTCTCTCATCCATGAGCAGTTCTTC. It translates to CASRAQGSLIHEQFF.

A word on this clone: This same CDR3 is encoded by further DNA sequences in the sample. The chain carries TRBV5-1 and TRBJ1-2, with 9 bases aligning to TRBD1. V was pared by 7 bases and J by 7 bases, with 8 bases of the junction left unmatched. CDR1 is SGHRS, CDR2 YFSETQ, per germline. The CDR3 loop spans 13 amino acids. The CDR3 region has the DNA TGCGCCAGCTCCCTGGGACAGGGTGTTGGCTACACCTTC. It codes for CASSLGQGVGYTF.

This chain links TRBV6-2 or TRBV6-3 with TRBJ2-1; no clear D gene. Germline V gives CDR1 MNHEY, CDR2 SVGEGT. The V and J ends lost 5 bases and 7 bases respectively, with 6 bases between them. The CDR3 sequence is 11 residues long. The CDR3 spells CASSAKNEQFF. In DNA form, the CDR3 reads TGTGCCAGCAGTGCTAAGAATGAGCAGTTCTTC.

The chain carries TRBV5-1 and TRBJ2-5; D unresolved. There are 12 residues in the CDR3. V lost 0 bases and J 5 bases, leaving 5 bases between the germline ends. Germline V gives CDR1 SGHRS, CDR2 YFSETQ. Here the CDR3 reads CASSLGLETQYF. The CDR3 coding sequence is TGCGCCAGCAGCTTGGGTCTGGAGACCCAGTACTTC.

V and J are TRBV27 and TRBJ2-7, with 8 bases aligning to TRBD2. V shed 8 bases and J 6 bases; nucleotides not matched to a gene: 12. This CDR3 contains 14 residues. Germline CDR1 reads MNHEY; CDR2 reads SMNVEV (reference sequence). The CDR3 here is CASGTWSGGLEQYF. CDR3 coding DNA: TGTGCCAGCGGTACTTGGAGCGGGGGACTCGAGCAGTACTTC.

The V gene is TRBV5-1, the J gene TRBJ2-5; the D is unclear. Germline V CDR1 and CDR2: SGHRS, YFSETQ. V was trimmed by 3 bases and J by 1 base, leaving 7 bases between them. This CDR3 is built from 13 residues. The CDR3 region has the DNA TGCGCCAGCAGCTCGTATGTCCAAGAGACCCAGTACTTC. As protein: CASSSYVQETQYF. The whole variable domain, remainder taken from reference TRBV5-1 and TRBJ2-5, is KAGVTQTPRYLIKTRGQQVTLSCSPISGHRSVSWYQQTPGQGLQFLFEYFSETQRNKGNFPGRFSGRQFSNSRSEMNVSTLELGDSALYLCASSSYVQETQYFGPGTRLLVL.

This rearrangement joins TRBV29-1 to TRBJ1-4, with unresolved D. The CDR3 contains 13 residues. CDR1 is SQVTM, CDR2 ANQGSEA, per germline. The CDR3 is CSCSGNSIEKLFF. The CDR3 DNA reads as TGCAGTTGCTCGGGGAATTCCATTGAAAAACTGTTTTTT. Drawing the rest from reference TRBV29-1 and TRBJ1-4, the complete variable domain is SAVISQKPSRDICQRGTSLTIQCQVDSQVTMMFWYRQQPGQSLTLIATANQGSEATYESGFVIDKFPISRPNLTFSTLTVSNMSPEDSSIYLCSCSGNSIEKLFFGSGTQLSVL.

Only a few counts were recorded for this clone. The V gene is TRBV3-1 (or the pseudogene TRBV3-2), the J gene TRBJ1-6; D call uncertain. This CDR3 has 14 residues. V shed 4 bases and J shed 9 bases, with 13 bases lying between them. Germline CDR1 reads LGHDT; CDR2 reads YNNKEL (reference sequence). CDR3 bases: TGTGCCAGCAGCCGGGAGGGCGGGAGTTCACCCCTCCACTTT. Amino acid sequence: CASSREGGSSPLHF.

The chain joins TRBV6-4 to TRBJ1-3; the D gene is possibly TRBD1 (6 bases). Trimming removed 10 bases at V and 0 bases at J, with 10 bases between. The CDR3 sequence is 13 residues long. CDR1 MRHNA and CDR2 SNTAGT come from the germline V gene. CDR3 sequence: CATKDSSGNTIYF. In DNA form, the CDR3 reads TGTGCCACCAAGGACAGCTCTGGAAACACCATATATTTT.

The chain recombines TRBV19 with TRBJ1-5; D perhaps matches TRBD1 (6 bases). Germline lookup yields CDR1 LNHDA and CDR2 SQIVND (reference sequence). V was trimmed by 4 bases and J by 3 bases, leaving 13 bases between them. The CDR3 sequence is 15 residues long. The CDR3 nucleotides read TGTGCCAGTAGTACAACAGGGTTAGTCAATCAGCCCCAGCATTTT. Translating gives CASSTTGLVNQPQHF.

This chain uses TRBV3-1 (or the pseudogene TRBV3-2) with TRBJ1-6, with TRBD1 identical over 8 bases. V lost 4 bases and J lost 7; bases outside the gene matches: 6. This CDR3 region has 15 residues. The germline V gene encodes CDR1 LGHDT and CDR2 YNNKEL (reference sequence). CDR3 DNA sequence: TGTGCCAGCAGCCCTAGGGGGGACAGGAATTCACCCCTCCACTTT. The encoded protein is CASSPRGDRNSPLHF.

The chain combines TRBV7-3 with TRBJ2-1, with a possible D match to TRBD2 (5 bases). This CDR3 spans 15 amino acids. V was cut by 5 bases and J by 7 bases, with 18 bases left in between. CDR1 and CDR2 from the germline V gene are SGHTA and FQGTGA. For the CDR3, the DNA is TGTGCCAGCAGCACCGAACTAGGTTGGGATAATGAGCAGTTCTTC. Translation gives CASSTELGWDNEQFF.

V gene TRBV19 combines with J gene TRBJ2-7; 8 nucleotides match TRBD1. The V segment lost 8 bases and the J segment 1 base; nucleotides outside the gene matches: 7. Germline loops: CDR1 LNHDA, CDR2 SQIVND (reference sequence). The CDR3 contains 14 residues. The CDR3 nucleotides read TGTGCCAGTTCCCCGGGACAGGCGTCCTACGAGCAGTACTTC. Encoded protein: CASSPGQASYEQYF.

The chain employs TRBV5-1 and TRBJ1-2, with a tentative D call TRBD1 (5 bases). The ends were cut back, 0 bases at V and 3 bases at J, with 15 bases in the middle. This CDR3 has 16 residues. Germline lookup yields CDR1 SGHRS and CDR2 YFSETQ. Here the CDR3 DNA reads TGCGCCAGCAGCTTGGAAAGGACAAAAGAGGACTATGGCTACACCTTC. Translation: CASSLERTKEDYGYTF.

The chain couples TRBV10-1 to TRBJ2-1, with 7 bases aligning to TRBD2. Germline loops: CDR1 WNHNN, CDR2 SYGVQD (reference sequence). The CDR3 covers 16 residues. Trimming removed 9 bases from V and 4 bases from J; junction bases left unmatched: 15. DNA of the CDR3: TGCGCCAGGAGTCACTTCCCCGCGGGGGATTACAATGAGCAGTTCTTC. This encodes CARSHFPAGDYNEQFF.